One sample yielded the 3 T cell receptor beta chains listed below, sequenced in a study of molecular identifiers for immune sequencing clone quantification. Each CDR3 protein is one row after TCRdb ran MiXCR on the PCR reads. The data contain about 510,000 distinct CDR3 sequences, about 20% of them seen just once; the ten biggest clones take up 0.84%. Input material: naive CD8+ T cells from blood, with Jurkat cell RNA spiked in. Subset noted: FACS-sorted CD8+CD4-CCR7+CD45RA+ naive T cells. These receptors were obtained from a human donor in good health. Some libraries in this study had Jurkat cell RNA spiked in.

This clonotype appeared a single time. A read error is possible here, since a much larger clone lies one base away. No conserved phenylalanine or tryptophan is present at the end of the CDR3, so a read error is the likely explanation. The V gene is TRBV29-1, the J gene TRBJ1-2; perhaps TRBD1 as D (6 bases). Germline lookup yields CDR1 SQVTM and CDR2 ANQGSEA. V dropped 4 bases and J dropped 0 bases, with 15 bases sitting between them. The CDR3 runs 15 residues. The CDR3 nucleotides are TGCAGCGTTGTTGGGAAGGGACATACTAACTATGGCTACACCCTC. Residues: CSVVGKGHTNYGYTL.

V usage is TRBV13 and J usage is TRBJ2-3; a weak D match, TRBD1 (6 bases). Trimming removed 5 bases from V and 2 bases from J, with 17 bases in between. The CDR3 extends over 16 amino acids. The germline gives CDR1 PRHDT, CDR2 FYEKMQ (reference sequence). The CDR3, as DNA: TGTGCCAGCAGCCTTCGGGCAGGGGTCCCCACAGATACGCAGTATTTT. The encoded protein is CASSLRAGVPTDTQYF.

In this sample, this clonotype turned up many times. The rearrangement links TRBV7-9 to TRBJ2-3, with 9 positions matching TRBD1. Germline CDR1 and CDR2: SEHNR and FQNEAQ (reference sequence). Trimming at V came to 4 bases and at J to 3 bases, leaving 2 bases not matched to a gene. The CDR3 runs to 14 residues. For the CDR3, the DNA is TGTGCCAGCAGCTATGGGACAGGGACAGATACGCAGTATTTT. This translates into CASSYGTGTDTQYF.